The present T cell receptor (beta chain) was sequenced within a study of blood T cell repertoires in COVID-19. The sample holds a few counts of this clone. The V end was cut by 6 bases, the J end by 8 bases, with 17 bases between. The CDR3 totals 14 residues. Germline V CDR1 and CDR2: MNHEY, SVGAGI. Clones were sequenced by immunoSEQ multiplex PCR, and TCRdb holds only the in-frame ones, with some missing. The sample carries 250,000 to 350,000 clones, over 75% recorded once. Input material: peripheral blood. The chain couples TRBV6-5 to TRBJ1-3; D call uncertain. The sequence was collected from a woman aged 30 to 39 with COVID-19, enrolled during active disease. CDR3 sequence reads: CASSRQSILDTIYF. CDR3 DNA: TGTGCCAGCAGCCGTCAAAGCATTTTGGACACCATATATTTT.